The clone carrying this T cell receptor beta chain came up a few times. The CDR3 consists of 15 residues. V was pared by 4 bases and J by 2 bases, with 13 bases between. Germline lookup yields CDR1 SGHTA and CDR2 FQGNSA. TCRdb independently ran MiXCR on the reads; one entry per CDR3 protein. The repertoire consists of over 150,000 distinct CDR3 sequences, with 17% occurring once and the leading ten covering approximately 26%. The data derive from a study of T cell repertoires in cytomegalovirus infection. Sequenced: CD8+ T cells from PBMCs. The V call is TRBV7-2, the J call TRBJ2-3, with D perhaps given as TRBD1 or TRBD2 (5 bases each). The TCR comes from a human donor in good health (CMV status not recorded). Some clones in this sample may be carry-over from other donors' samples. The CDR3 spells CASSSGWDLTDTQYF. DNA for the CDR3: TGTGCCAGCAGCTCAGGCTGGGACCTCACAGATACGCAGTATTTT.